This T cell receptor (beta chain) was identified during a study of blood T cells in healthy people across ages. PCR was performed a second time for about 6 to 12 cycles using a sample-barcoded 5' primer and a J-beta primer mix. Each cDNA molecule was tagged by a template-switch adaptor that had 12 random nucleotides. One entry per CDR3 protein, called by TCRdb with MiXCR from the 5' RACE reads. The table records about 570,000 distinct CDR3 sequences, approximately 27% of them present only once. V was clipped by 5 bases and J by 4 bases, with 11 bases between them. The CDR3 has 13 residues. The study, taken as a whole, reports: More naive CD4+ cells and higher diversity were found in long-lived than in aged donors.

This clonotype was counted between two and nine times. No antigen is known for it. Sequenced input: blood. This sequence joins TRBV12-3 or TRBV12-4 and TRBJ1-1; D may be TRBD1 (5 bases). The sequence came from a woman in her 70s in good health. CDR3 in amino acids: CASSVPGTTEAFF. The CDR3 nucleotides read TGTGCCAGCAGTGTCCCAGGGACCACTGAAGCTTTCTTT.